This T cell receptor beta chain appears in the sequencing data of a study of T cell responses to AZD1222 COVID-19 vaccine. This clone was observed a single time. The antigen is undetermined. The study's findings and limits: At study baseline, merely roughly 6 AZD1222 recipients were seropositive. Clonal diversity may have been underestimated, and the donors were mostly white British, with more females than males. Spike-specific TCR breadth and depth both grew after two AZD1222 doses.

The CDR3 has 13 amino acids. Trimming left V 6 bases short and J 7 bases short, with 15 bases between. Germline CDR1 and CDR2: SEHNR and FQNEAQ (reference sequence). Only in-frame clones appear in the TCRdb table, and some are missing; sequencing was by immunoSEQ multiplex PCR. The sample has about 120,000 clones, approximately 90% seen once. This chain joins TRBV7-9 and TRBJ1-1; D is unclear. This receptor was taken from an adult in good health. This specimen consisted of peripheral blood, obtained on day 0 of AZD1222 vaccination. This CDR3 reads CASRSLDANEAFF. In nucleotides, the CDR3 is TGTGCCAGCAGATCCCTGGACGCCAATGAAGCTTTCTTT.